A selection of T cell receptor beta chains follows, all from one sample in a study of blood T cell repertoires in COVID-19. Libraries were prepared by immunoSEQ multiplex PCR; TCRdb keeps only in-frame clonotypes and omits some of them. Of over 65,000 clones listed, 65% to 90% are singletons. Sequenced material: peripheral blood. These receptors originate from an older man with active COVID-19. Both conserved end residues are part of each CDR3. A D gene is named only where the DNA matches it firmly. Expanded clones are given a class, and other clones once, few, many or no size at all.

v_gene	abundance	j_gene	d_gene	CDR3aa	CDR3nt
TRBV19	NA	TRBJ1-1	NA	CASSGQGSTEAFF	TGTGCCAGTAGTGGCCAGGGTTCAACTGAAGCTTTCTTT
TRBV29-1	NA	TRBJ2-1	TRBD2	CSVELAGGWNEQFF	TGCAGCGTTGAACTAGCGGGAGGGTGGAATGAGCAGTTCTTC
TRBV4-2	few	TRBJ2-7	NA	CASSQVGAYEQYF	TGTGCCAGCAGCCAAGTGGGAGCCTACGAGCAGTACTTC
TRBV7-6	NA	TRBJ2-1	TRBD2	CASSLDVGAGVNNEQFF	TGTGCCAGCAGCTTAGATGTTGGAGCGGGAGTTAACAATGAGCAGTTCTTC
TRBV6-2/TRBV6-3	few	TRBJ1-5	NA	CASSHRTAIGQPQHF	TGTGCCAGCAGTCACCGGACAGCGATTGGCCAGCCCCAGCATTTT
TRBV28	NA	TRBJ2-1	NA	CASSLAGLYNEQFF	TGTGCCAGCAGTTTGGCGGGACTCTACAATGAGCAGTTCTTC
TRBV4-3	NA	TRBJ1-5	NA	CASSLQRRLSIPNQPQHF	TGCGCCAGCAGCCTCCAACGCCGACTCAGCATTCCAAATCAGCCCCAGCATTTT
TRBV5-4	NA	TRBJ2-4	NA	CASSTETGIAKNIQYF	TGTGCCAGCTCTACGGAGACAGGCATAGCCAAAAACATTCAGTACTTC
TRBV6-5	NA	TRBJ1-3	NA	CASSLGPESSGNTIYF	TGTGCCAGCAGTTTAGGCCCGGAGAGCTCTGGAAACACCATATATTTT
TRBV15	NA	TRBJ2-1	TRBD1	CATSRGGTGGDEQFF	TGTGCCACCAGCAGAGGGGGGACAGGGGGCGATGAGCAGTTCTTC
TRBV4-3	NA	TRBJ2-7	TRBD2	CASSQDIPRTSGGIPLGEQYF	TGCGCCAGCAGCCAAGATATTCCCAGGACTAGCGGGGGCATACCTCTAGGCGAGCAGTACTTC
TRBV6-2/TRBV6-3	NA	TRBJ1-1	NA	CASSYFQEGPEAFF	TGTGCCAGCAGTTACTTCCAGGAGGGCCCTGAAGCTTTCTTT
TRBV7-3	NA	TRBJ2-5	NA	CASSPNPHSSETQYF	TGTGCCAGCAGCCCAAACCCGCACTCATCAGAGACCCAGTACTTC
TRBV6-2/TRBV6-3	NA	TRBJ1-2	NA	CASSYQGSDYGYTF	TGTGCCAGCAGTTACCAGGGGTCGGACTATGGCTACACCTTC
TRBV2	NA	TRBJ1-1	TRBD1	CATSGTVNTEAFF	TGTGCCACCTCCGGGACAGTTAACACTGAAGCTTTCTTT
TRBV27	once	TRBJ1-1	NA	CASSFVPRRTEAFF	TGTGCCAGCAGTTTTGTTCCCCGGCGGACTGAAGCTTTCTTT
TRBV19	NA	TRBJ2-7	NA	CASSIGVYEQYF	TGTGCCAGTAGTATCGGAGTCTACGAGCAGTACTTC
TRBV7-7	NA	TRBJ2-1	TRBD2	CASSSGRGRYNEQFF	TGTGCTAGCAGCTCGGGGCGGGGGAGATACAATGAGCAGTTCTTC
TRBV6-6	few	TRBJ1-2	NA	CASSYPPGQSYGYTF	TGTGCCAGCAGTTACCCACCTGGGCAGTCCTATGGCTACACCTTC
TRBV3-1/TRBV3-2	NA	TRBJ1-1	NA	CASSHFYRENEAFF	TGTGCCAGCAGCCACTTCTACAGGGAAAATGAAGCTTTCTTT
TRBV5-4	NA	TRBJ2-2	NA	CASSFSGTNTGELFF	TGTGCCAGCAGCTTTTCGGGTACGAACACCGGGGAGCTGTTTTTT
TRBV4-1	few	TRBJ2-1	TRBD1	CASSQPGDRQFF	TGCGCCAGCAGCCAACCAGGGGACAGGCAGTTCTTC
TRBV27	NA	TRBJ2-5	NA	CASSLSGALGTRYF	TGTGCCAGCAGTTTATCGGGGGCACTGGGCACCAGGTACTTC
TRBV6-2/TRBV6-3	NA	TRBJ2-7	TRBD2	CASSYAASGHYEQYF	TGTGCCAGCAGTTACGCCGCTAGCGGGCATTACGAGCAGTACTTC
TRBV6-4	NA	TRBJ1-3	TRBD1	CASSSPRGPRGNTIYF	TGTGCCAGCAGCTCACCGAGGGGGCCGAGAGGAAACACCATATATTTT
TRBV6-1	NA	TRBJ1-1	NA	CASSDELTEAFF	TGTGCCAGCAGTGATGAGCTTACTGAAGCTTTCTTT
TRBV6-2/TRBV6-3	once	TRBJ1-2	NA	CASSQTGGYTF	TGTGCCAGCAGCCAAACAGGTGGCTACACCTTC
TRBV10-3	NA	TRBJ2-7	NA	CAISIQGFNEQYF	TGTGCCATCAGTATACAGGGATTCAACGAGCAGTACTTC
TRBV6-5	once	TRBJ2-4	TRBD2	CASSYSMAGGGIQYF	TGTGCCAGCAGTTACTCTATGGCGGGGGGGGGCATTCAGTACTTC
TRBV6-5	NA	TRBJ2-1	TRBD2	CASSYRTSGGYEQFF	TGTGCCAGCAGTTACAGGACTAGCGGGGGTTATGAGCAGTTCTTC
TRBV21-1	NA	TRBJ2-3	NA	CASSKASGDSTSTDTQYF	TGTGCCAGCAGCAAGGCTAGCGGGGATTCAACTAGCACAGATACGCAGTATTTT
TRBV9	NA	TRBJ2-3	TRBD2	CASSVLAGATTDTQYF	TGTGCCAGCAGCGTACTAGCGGGAGCAACCACAGATACGCAGTATTTT
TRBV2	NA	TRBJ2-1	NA	CASSEALPSNEQFF	TGTGCCAGCAGTGAAGCGCTACCGAGTAATGAGCAGTTCTTC
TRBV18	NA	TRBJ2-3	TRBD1	CASSSYTQGATDTQYF	TGTGCCAGCTCATCATATACACAGGGGGCTACAGATACGCAGTATTTT
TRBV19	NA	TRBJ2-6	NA	CASRRGSGANVLTF	TGTGCCAGTAGGCGCGGCTCTGGGGCCAACGTCCTGACTTTC
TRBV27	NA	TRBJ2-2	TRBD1	CASSTTTGPGGTGELFF	TGTGCCAGCAGTACCACGACAGGGCCCGGCGGCACCGGGGAGCTGTTTTTT
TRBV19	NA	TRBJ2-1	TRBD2	CASSPSTSGGNEQFF	TGTGCCAGTAGTCCTTCGACTAGCGGGGGCAATGAGCAGTTCTTC
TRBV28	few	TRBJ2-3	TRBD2	CASSSGSTDTQYF	TGTGCCAGTTCTAGCGGGAGCACAGATACGCAGTATTTT
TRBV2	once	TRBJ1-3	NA	CASSPDLISGNTIYF	TGTGCCAGCAGTCCCGACTTGATCTCTGGAAACACCATATATTTT
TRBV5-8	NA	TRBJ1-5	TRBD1	CASRDRGSGNQPQHF	TGTGCCAGCAGGGACAGGGGGTCTGGCAATCAGCCCCAGCATTTT
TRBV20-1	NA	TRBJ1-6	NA	CSASNRAYNSPLHF	TGCAGTGCTAGTAACAGGGCATATAATTCACCCCTCCACTTT
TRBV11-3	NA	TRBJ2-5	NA	CASSFRSGQQETQYF	TGTGCCAGCAGCTTTCGAAGCGGGCAACAAGAGACCCAGTACTTC
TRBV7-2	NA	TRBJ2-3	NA	CASSLSPGHPTDTQYF	TGTGCCAGCAGCTTATCACCGGGACACCCCACAGATACGCAGTATTTT
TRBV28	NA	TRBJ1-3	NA	CASSLPGGGNTIYF	TGTGCCAGCAGTCTCCCTGGCGGTGGAAACACCATATATTTT
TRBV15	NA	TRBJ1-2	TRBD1	CATRGTGRNYGYTF	TGTGCCACCAGGGGGACAGGGAGGAACTATGGCTACACCTTC
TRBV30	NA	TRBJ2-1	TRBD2	CAWNAGTSGRNPVPFF	TGTGCCTGGAATGCCGGGACTAGCGGGAGGAATCCCGTGCCGTTCTTC
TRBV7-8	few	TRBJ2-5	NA	CASSLVGAGAETQYF	TGTGCCAGCAGCTTAGTGGGCGCGGGTGCGGAGACCCAGTACTTC